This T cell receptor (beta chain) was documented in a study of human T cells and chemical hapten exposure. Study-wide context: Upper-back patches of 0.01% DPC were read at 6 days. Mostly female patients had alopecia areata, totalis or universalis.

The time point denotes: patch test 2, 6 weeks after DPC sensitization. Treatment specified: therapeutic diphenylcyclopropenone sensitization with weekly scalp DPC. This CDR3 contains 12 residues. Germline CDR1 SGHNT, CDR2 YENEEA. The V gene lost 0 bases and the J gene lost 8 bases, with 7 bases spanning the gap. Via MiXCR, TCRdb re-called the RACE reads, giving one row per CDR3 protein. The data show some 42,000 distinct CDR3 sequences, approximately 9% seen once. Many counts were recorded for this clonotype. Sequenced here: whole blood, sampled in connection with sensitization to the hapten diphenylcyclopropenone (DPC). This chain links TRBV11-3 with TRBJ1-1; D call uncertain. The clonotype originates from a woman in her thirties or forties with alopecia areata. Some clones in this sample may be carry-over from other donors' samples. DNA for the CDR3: TGTGCCAGCAGCTTAGACGGGCGGGAAGCTTTCTTT. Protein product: CASSLDGREAFF. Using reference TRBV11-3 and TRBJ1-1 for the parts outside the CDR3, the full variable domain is EAGVVQSPRYKIIEKKQPVAFWCNPISGHNTLYWYLQNLGQGPELLIRYENEEAVDDSQLPKDRFSAERLKGVDSTLKIQPAELGDSAVYLCASSLDGREAFFGQGTRLTVV.